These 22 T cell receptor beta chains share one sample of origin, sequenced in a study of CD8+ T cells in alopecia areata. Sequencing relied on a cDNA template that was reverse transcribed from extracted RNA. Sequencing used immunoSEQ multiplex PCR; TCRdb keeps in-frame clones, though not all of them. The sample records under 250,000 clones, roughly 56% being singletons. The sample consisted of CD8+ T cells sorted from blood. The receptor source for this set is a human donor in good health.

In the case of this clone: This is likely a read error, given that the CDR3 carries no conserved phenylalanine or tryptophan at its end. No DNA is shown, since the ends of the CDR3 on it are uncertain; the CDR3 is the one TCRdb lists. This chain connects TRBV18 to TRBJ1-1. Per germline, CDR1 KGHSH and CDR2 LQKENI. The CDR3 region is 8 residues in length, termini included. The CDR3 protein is CASSQTAP.

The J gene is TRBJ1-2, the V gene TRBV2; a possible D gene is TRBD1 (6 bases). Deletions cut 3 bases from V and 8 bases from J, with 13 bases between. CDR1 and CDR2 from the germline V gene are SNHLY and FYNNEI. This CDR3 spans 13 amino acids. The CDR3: CASSDNRARGYTF. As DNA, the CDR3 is TGTGCCAGCAGTGATAACAGGGCCAGAGGCTACACCTTC.

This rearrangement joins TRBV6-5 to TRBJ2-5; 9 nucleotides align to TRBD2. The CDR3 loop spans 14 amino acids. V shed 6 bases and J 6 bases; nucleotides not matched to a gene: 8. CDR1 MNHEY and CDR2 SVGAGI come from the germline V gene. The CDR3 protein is CASSLDSGGKTQYF. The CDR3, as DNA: TGTGCCAGCAGCTTAGACAGCGGGGGGAAGACCCAGTACTTC.

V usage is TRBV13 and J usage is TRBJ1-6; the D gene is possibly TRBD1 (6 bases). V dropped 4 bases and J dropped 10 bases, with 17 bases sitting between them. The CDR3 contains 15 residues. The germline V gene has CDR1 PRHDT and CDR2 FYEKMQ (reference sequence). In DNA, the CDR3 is TGTGCCAGCAGCTCTCGGGACAACCAGAGGTCACCCCTCCACTTT. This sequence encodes CASSSRDNQRSPLHF.

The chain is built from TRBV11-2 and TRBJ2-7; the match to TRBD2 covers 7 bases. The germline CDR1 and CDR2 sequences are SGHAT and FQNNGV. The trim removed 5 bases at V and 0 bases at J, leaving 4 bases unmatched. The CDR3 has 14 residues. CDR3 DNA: TGTGCCAGCAGCATTAGCGGGCGCTCCTACGAGCAGTACTTC. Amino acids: CASSISGRSYEQYF.

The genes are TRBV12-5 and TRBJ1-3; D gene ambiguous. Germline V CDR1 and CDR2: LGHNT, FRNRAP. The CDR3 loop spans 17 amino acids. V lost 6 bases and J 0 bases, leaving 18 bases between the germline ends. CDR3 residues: CASGYVTGRDSGNTIYF. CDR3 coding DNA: TGTGCTAGTGGCTACGTTACTGGACGAGACTCTGGAAACACCATATATTTT.

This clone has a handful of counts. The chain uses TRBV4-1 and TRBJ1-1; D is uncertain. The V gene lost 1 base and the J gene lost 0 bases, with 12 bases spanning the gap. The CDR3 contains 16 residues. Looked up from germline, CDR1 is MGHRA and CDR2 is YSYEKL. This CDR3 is CASSQAALGVNTEAFF. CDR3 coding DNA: TGCGCCAGCAGCCAAGCGGCGCTGGGAGTGAACACTGAAGCTTTCTTT.

This CDR3 is CASSVGDSPYEQYF. Written as DNA, the CDR3 is TGTGCCAGCAGCGTAGGGGATAGTCCCTACGAGCAGTACTTC. This chain joins TRBV9 and TRBJ2-7; D not certain. Germline V gene lookup returns CDR1 SGDLS and CDR2 YYNGEE. The CDR3 runs 14 residues. Trimming removed 0 bases from V and 2 bases from J, with 9 bases in between.

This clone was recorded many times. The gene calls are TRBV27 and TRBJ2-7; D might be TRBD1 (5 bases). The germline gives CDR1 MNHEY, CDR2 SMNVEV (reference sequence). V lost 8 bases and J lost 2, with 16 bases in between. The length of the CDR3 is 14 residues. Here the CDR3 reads CASSGQGSAYEQYF. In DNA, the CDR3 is TGTGCCAGCTCCGGACAAGGGTCTGCCTACGAGCAGTACTTC.

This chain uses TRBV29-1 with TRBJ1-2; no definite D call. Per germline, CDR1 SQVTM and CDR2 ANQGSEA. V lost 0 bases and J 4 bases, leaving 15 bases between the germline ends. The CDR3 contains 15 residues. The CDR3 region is CSVEDEEGRSYGYTF. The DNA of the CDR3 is TGCAGCGTTGAAGATGAGGAGGGAAGGAGCTATGGCTACACCTTC.

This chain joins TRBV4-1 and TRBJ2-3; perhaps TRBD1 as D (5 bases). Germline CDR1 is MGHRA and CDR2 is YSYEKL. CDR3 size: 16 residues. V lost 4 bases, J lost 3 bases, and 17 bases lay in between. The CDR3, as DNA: TGCGCCAGCAGCCCCCCGAGGACAACTCGAACAGATACGCAGTATTTT. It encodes CASSPPRTTRTDTQYF.

The CDR3 sequence: CASSLGSGTDTQYF. Written as DNA, the CDR3 is TGCGCCAGCAGCCTGGGGTCGGGCACAGATACGCAGTATTTT. The chain is built from TRBV5-1 and TRBJ2-3, with D unclear. V lost 4 bases and J 1 base, leaving 10 bases between the germline ends. CDR1 is SGHRS, CDR2 YFSETQ, per germline. The CDR3 has 14 residues.

The CDR3 loop is CASSPGSYPNYNEQFF. The CDR3 bases are TGTGCCAGCAGCCCAGGGAGTTATCCTAACTACAATGAGCAGTTCTTC. This chain connects TRBV9 to TRBJ2-1, with D possibly called TRBD1 or TRBD2 (5 bases each). V gave up 4 bases and J gave up 3 bases, with 17 bases separating them. Per germline, CDR1 SGDLS and CDR2 YYNGEE. The CDR3 is 16 residues long.

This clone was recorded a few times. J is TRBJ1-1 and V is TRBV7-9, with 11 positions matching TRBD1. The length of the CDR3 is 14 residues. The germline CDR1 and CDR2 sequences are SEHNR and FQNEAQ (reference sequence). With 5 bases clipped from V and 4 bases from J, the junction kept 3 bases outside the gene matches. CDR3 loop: CASSEGTGGTEAFF. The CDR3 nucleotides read TGTGCCAGCAGCGAGGGGACAGGGGGCACTGAAGCTTTCTTT. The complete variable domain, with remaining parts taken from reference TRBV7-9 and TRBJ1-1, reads DTGVSQNPRHKITKRGQNVTFRCDPISEHNRLYWYRQTLGQGPEFLTYFQNEAQLEKSRLLSDRFSAERPKGSFSTLEIQRTEQGDSAMYLCASSEGTGGTEAFFGQGTRLTVV.

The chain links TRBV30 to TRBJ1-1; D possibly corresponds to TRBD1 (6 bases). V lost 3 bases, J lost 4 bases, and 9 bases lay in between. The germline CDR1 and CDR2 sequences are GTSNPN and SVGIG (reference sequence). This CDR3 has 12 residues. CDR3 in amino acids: CAWRGGLTEAFF. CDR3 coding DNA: TGTGCCTGGAGGGGGGGCCTCACTGAAGCTTTCTTT.

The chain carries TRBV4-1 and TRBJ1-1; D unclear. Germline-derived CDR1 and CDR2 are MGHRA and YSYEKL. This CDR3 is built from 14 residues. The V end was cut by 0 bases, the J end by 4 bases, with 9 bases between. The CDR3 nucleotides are TGCGCCAGCAGCCAAGATCGAAGTGGCACTGAAGCTTTCTTT. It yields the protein CASSQDRSGTEAFF.

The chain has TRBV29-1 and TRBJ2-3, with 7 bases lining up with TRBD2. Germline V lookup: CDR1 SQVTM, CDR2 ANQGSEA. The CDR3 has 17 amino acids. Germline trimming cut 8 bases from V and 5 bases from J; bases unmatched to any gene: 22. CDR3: CSYTWSGSGVLGDTQYF. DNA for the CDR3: TGCAGCTACACCTGGTCGGGCAGCGGGGTATTGGGAGATACGCAGTATTTT.

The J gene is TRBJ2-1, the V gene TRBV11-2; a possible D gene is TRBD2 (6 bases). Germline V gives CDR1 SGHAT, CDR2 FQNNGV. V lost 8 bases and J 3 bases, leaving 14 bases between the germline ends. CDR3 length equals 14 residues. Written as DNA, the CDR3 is TGTGCCAGCGGATGGGAGGACGACTACAATGAGCAGTTCTTC. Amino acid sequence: CASGWEDDYNEQFF.

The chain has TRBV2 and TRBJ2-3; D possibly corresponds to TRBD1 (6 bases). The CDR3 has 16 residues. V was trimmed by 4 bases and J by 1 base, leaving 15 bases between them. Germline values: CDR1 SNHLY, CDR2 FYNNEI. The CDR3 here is CASSVNPGQRTDTQYF. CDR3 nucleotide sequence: TGTGCCAGCAGTGTAAACCCGGGACAACGCACAGATACGCAGTATTTT.

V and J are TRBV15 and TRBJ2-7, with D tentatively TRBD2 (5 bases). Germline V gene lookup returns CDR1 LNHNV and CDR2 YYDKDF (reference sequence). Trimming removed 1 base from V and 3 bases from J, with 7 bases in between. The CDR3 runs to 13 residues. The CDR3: CATSRARDYEQYF. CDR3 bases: TGTGCCACCAGCAGAGCGAGGGACTACGAGCAGTACTTC.

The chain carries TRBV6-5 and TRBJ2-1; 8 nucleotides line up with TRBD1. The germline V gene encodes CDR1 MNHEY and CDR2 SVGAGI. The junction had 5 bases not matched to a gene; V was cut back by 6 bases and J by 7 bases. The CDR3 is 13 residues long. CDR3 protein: CASRHRGSNEQFF. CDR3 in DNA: TGTGCCAGCAGACACAGGGGGTCGAATGAGCAGTTCTTC.

The CDR3 DNA reads TGTGCCAGCAGTTTATCATGGCAGTACGAGCAGTACTTC. It yields the protein CASSLSWQYEQYF. This chain joins TRBV27 and TRBJ2-7; D is undetermined. The CDR3 runs 13 residues. Looked up from germline, CDR1 is MNHEY and CDR2 is SMNVEV (reference sequence). Deletions cut 0 bases from V and 4 bases from J, with 7 bases between.